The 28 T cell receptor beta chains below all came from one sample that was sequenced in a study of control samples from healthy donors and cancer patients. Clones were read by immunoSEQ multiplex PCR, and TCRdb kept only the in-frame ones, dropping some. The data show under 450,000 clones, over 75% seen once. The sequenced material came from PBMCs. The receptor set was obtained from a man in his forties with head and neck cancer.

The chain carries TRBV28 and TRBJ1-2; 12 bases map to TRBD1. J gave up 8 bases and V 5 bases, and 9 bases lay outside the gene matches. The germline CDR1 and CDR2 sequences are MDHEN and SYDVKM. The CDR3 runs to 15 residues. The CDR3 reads CASSVLGQGARGYTF. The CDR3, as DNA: TGTGCCAGCAGTGTGTTGGGACAGGGGGCCCGAGGCTACACCTTC.

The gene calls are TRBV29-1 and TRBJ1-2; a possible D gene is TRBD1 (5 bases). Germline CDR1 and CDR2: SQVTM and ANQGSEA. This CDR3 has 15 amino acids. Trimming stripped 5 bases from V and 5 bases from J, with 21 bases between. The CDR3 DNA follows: TGCAGCGTTCCTGGGACCGGCAACGGGGGGTATGGCTACACCTTC. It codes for CSVPGTGNGGYGYTF.

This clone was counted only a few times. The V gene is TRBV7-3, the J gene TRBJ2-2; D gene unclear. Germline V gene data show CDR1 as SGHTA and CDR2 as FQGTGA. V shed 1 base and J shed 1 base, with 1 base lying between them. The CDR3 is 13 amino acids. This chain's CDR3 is CASSLMNTGELFF. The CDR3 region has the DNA TGTGCCAGCAGCTTAATGAACACCGGGGAGCTGTTTTTT.

The chain's CDR3 is CASSKTDSYGYTF. The CDR3 DNA sequence: TGTGCCAGCAGCAAAACCGACAGCTATGGCTACACCTTC. The chain links TRBV7-9 to TRBJ1-2, with TRBD1 as a possible D gene (5 bases). The CDR3 is 13 residues long. Trimming took 5 bases from V and 4 from J, leaving 11 bases between them. Germline V lookup: CDR1 SEHNR, CDR2 FQNEAQ (reference sequence).

The CDR3 reads CARRGVGTGRSPLHF. The CDR3 bases are TGCGCCAGGAGAGGTGTCGGGACAGGGAGATCACCCCTCCACTTT. The chain employs TRBV5-1 and TRBJ1-6; TRBD1 matches 9 bases. Per germline, CDR1 SGHRS and CDR2 YFSETQ. The CDR3 length is 15 residues. V was pared by 8 bases and J by 10 bases, with 13 bases of the junction left unmatched. Full variable domain (outside the CDR3, taken from reference TRBV5-1 and TRBJ1-6): KAGVTQTPRYLIKTRGQQVTLSCSPISGHRSVSWYQQTPGQGLQFLFEYFSETQRNKGNFPGRFSGRQFSNSRSEMNVSTLELGDSALYLCARRGVGTGRSPLHFGNGTRLTVT.

CDR3 in amino acids: CASSPKLGKVAEAFF. The CDR3 DNA follows: TGTGCCAGCAGCCCCAAATTGGGGAAAGTCGCTGAAGCTTTCTTT. This sequence joins TRBV7-2 and TRBJ1-1, with no clear D. The CDR3 runs to 15 residues. V was trimmed by 5 bases and J by 6 bases, leaving 19 bases between them. Germline CDR1 reads SGHTA; CDR2 reads FQGNSA.

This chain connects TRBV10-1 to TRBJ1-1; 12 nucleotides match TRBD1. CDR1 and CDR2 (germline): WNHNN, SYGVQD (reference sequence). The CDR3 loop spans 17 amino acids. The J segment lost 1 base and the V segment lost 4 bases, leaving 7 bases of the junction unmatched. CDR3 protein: CASSGRDRGRGNTEAFF. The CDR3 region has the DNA TGCGCCAGCAGTGGACGGGACAGGGGGCGGGGGAACACTGAAGCTTTCTTT.

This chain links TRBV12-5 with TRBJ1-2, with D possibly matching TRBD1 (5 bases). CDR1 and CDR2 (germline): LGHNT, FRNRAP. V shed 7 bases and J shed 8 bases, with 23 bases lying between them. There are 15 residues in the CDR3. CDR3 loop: CASAFKTRDPSGYTF. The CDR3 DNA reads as TGTGCTAGTGCCTTTAAAACCCGGGACCCTTCGGGCTACACCTTC.

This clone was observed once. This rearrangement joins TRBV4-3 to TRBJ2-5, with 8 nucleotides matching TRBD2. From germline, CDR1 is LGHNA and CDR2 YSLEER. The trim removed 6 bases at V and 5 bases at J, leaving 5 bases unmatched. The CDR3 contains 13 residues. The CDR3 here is CASSTGGAETQYF. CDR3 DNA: TGCGCCAGCAGTACCGGGGGGGCGGAGACCCAGTACTTC.

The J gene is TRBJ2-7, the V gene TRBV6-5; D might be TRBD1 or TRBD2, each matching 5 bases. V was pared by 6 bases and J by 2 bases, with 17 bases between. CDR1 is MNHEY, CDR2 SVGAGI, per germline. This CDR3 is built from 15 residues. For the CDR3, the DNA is TGTGCCAGCAGACCCCGGGACCGTCCGACCTACGAGCAGTACTTC. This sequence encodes CASRPRDRPTYEQYF.

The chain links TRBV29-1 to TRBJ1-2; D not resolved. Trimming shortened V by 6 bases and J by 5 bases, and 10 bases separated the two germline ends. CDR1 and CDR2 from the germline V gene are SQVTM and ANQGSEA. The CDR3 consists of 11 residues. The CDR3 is CSVVISYGYTF. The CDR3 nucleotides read TGCAGCGTCGTAATCTCATATGGCTACACCTTC. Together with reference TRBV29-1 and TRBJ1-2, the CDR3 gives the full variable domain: SAVISQKPSRDICQRGTSLTIQCQVDSQVTMMFWYRQQPGQSLTLIATANQGSEATYESGFVIDKFPISRPNLTFSTLTVSNMSPEDSSIYLCSVVISYGYTFGSGTRLTVV.

The CDR3 is CASSTDRFGYTF. The CDR3 DNA reads as TGCGCCAGCAGCACGGACAGGTTTGGCTACACCTTC. The chain has TRBV5-1 and TRBJ1-2; 7 nucleotides line up with TRBD1. The V segment lost 4 bases and the J segment 7 bases; nucleotides outside the gene matches: 4. The CDR3 is 12 residues long. Per the germline V gene, CDR1 is SGHRS and CDR2 is YFSETQ.

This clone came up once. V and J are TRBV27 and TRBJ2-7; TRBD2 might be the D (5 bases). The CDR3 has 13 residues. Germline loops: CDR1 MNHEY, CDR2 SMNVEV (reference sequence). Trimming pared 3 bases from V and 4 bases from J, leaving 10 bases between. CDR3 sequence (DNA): TGTGCCAGCAGTTTTGGACGGACTTACGAGCAGTACTTC. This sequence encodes CASSFGRTYEQYF.

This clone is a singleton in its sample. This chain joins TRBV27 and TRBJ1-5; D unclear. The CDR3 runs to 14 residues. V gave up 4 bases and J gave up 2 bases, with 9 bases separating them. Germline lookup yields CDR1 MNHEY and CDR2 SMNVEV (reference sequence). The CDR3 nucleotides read TGTGCCAGCAGTTCCACGCTGGGCAATCAGCCCCAGCATTTT. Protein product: CASSSTLGNQPQHF.

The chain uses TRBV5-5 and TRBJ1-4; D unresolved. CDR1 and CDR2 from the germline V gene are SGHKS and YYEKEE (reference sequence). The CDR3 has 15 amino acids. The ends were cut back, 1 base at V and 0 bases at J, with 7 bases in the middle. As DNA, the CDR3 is TGTGCCAGCAGCTTGTGGCCAGCAACTAATGAAAAACTGTTTTTT. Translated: CASSLWPATNEKLFF.

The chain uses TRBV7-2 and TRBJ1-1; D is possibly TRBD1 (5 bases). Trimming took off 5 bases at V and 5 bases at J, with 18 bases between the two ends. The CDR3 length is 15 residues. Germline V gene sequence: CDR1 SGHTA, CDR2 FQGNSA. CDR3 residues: CASSATTVSSTEAFF. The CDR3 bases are TGTGCCAGCAGCGCAACGACAGTCTCCTCTACTGAAGCTTTCTTT.

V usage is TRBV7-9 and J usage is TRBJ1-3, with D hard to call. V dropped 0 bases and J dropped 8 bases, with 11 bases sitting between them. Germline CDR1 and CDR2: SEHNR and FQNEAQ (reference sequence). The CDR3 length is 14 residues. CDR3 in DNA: TGTGCCAGCAGCTTAGCCGGGAGCGGAGACACCATATATTTT. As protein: CASSLAGSGDTIYF.

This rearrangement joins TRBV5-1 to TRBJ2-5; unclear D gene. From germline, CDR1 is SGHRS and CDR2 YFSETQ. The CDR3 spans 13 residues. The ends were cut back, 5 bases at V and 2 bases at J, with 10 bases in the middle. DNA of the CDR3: TGCGCCAGCAGTCGGTGGGATCAAGAGACCCAGTACTTC. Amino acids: CASSRWDQETQYF.

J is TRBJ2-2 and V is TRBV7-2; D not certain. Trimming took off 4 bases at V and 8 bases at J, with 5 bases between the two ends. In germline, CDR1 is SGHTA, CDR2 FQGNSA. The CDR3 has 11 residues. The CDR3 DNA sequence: TGTGCCAGCAGCTCGAGGGGGGAGCTGTTTTTT. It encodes CASSSRGELFF.

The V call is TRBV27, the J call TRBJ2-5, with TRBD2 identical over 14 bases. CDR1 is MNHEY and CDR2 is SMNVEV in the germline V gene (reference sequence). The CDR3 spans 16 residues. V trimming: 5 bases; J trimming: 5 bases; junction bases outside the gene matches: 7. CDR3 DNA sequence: TGTGCCAGCAGTGGACTAGCGGGGGGCCCTTTGGAGACCCAGTACTTC. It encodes CASSGLAGGPLETQYF.

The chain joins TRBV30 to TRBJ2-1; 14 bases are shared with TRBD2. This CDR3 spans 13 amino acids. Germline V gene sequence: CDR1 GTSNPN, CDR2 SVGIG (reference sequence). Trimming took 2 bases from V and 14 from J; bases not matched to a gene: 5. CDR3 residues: CAWSMTSGGVEFF. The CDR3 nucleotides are TGTGCCTGGAGTATGACTAGCGGGGGGGTAGAGTTCTTC.

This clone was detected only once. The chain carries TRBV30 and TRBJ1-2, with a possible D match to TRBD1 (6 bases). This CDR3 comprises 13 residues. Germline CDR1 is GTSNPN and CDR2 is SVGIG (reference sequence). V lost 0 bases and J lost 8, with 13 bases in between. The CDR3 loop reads CAWSVSAGEGYTF. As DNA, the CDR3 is TGTGCCTGGAGTGTATCGGCAGGGGAAGGCTACACCTTC.

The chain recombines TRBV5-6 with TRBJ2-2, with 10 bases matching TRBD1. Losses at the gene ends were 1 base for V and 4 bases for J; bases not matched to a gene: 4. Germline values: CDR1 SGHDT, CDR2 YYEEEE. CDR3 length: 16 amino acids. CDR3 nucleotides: TGTGCCAGCAGCTTGAGACAGGGGGCGAGCACCGGGGAGCTGTTTTTT. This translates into CASSLRQGASTGELFF.

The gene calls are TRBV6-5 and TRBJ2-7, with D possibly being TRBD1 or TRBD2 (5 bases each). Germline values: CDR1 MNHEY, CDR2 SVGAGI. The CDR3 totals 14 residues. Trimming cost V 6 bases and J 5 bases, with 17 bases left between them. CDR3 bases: TGTGCCAGCAGCGCCGGGGCCCCGATCGACGAGCAGTACTTC. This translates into CASSAGAPIDEQYF.

The CDR3 DNA follows: TGTGCCAGTAGTTCGGCCGGGTACGAGCAGTACTTC. Translated, it gives CASSSAGYEQYF. V is TRBV19 and J is TRBJ2-7; unclear D gene. The CDR3 runs 12 residues. In germline, CDR1 is LNHDA, CDR2 SQIVND (reference sequence). Trimming pared 5 bases from V and 4 bases from J, leaving 9 bases between. The full variable domain, completed using reference TRBV19 and TRBJ2-7, is DGGITQSPKYLFRKEGQNVTLSCEQNLNHDAMYWYRQDPGQGLRLIYYSQIVNDFQKGDIAEGYSVSREKKESFPLTVTSAQKNPTAFYLCASSSAGYEQYFGPGTRLTVT.

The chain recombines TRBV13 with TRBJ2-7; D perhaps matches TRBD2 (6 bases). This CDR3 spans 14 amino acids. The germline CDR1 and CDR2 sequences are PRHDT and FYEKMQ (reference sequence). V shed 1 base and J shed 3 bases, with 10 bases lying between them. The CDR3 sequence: CASSLEGGDYEQYF. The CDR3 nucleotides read TGTGCCAGCAGCTTAGAAGGAGGGGACTACGAGCAGTACTTC.

In DNA form, the CDR3 reads TGTGCCAGCAGTGAAGGGCCGAGCTCCTACAATGAGCAGTTCTTC. As protein: CASSEGPSSYNEQFF. This chain connects TRBV6-4 to TRBJ2-1; D remains ambiguous. There are 15 residues in the CDR3. Trimming pared 3 bases from V and 0 bases from J, leaving 9 bases between. Germline-derived CDR1 and CDR2 are MRHNA and SNTAGT.

The CDR3 nucleotides are TGTGCCAGCGGCAGGTTAGGTAATTCACCCCTCCACTTT. Protein product: CASGRLGNSPLHF. The V and J genes are TRBV6-5 and TRBJ1-6; D not resolved. This CDR3 contains 13 residues. Between the trimmed V and J ends, which lost 8 bases and 6 bases, there was a span of 11 bases. CDR1 is MNHEY and CDR2 is SVGAGI in the germline V gene.